This is a list of T cell receptor gamma chains from one sample in a study of Vδ1+ human thymocytes. TCRdb made new clone calls on the multiplex PCR reads using CATT. The sample records approximately 40,000 gamma-chain clones, 20% to 25% being singletons. Sequenced: Vdelta1+ gamma-delta thymocytes from the thymus. The receptors were gathered from a girl less than two years old who had congenital heart surgery. Each CDR3 is given with its conserved first and last residue. Each record gives: clone size, J gene, V gene, CDR3 DNA, CDR3 protein. The size field is filled for only some rows; it gives once, few, many or a size class.

abundance: few; j_gene: TRGJP2; v_gene: TRGV2; CDR3nt: TGTGCCACCTGGGACGGAGGTGATTGGATCAAGACGTTT; CDR3aa: CATWDGGDWIKTF
abundance: few; j_gene: TRGJ1/TRGJ2; v_gene: TRGV2; CDR3nt: TGTGCCACCTGGGACGAGCCAAAAAAGAAACTCTTT; CDR3aa: CATWDEPKKKLF
abundance: -; j_gene: TRGJ1/TRGJ2; v_gene: TRGV4; CDR3nt: TGTGCCACCTGGGATGTACCGAGTTATTATAAGAAACTCTTT; CDR3aa: CATWDVPSYYKKLF
abundance: -; j_gene: TRGJP; v_gene: TRGV9; CDR3nt: TGTGCCTTGTGGGAGGTGCAGTTGGGCAAAAAAATCAAGGTATTT; CDR3aa: CALWEVQLGKKIKVF
abundance: -; j_gene: TRGJP2; v_gene: TRGV3; CDR3nt: TGTGCCACCTGGGACAGGCTAAGTAGTGATTGGATCAAGACGTTT; CDR3aa: CATWDRLSSDWIKTF
abundance: few; j_gene: TRGJ1/TRGJ2; v_gene: TRGV9; CDR3nt: TGTGCCTTGTTAGAGAATTATTATAAGAAACTCTTT; CDR3aa: CALLENYYKKLF
abundance: -; j_gene: TRGJ1/TRGJ2; v_gene: TRGV8; CDR3nt: TGTGCCACCTGGGAGACTACGAATTATTATAAGAAACTCTTT; CDR3aa: CATWETTNYYKKLF
abundance: few; j_gene: TRGJ1/TRGJ2; v_gene: TRGV4; CDR3nt: TGTGCCACCTGGGATGTTGGGAAACTCTTT; CDR3aa: CATWDVGKLF
abundance: few; j_gene: TRGJ1/TRGJ2; v_gene: TRGV3; CDR3nt: TGTGCCACCTGGGACAGCGCCCGACTTAAGAAACTCTTT; CDR3aa: CATWDSARLKKLF
abundance: -; j_gene: TRGJ1/TRGJ2; v_gene: TRGV9; CDR3nt: TGTGCCTTGTGGGAGACTTATCCTTATTATAAGAAACTCTTT; CDR3aa: CALWETYPYYKKLF
abundance: few; j_gene: TRGJP2; v_gene: TRGV2; CDR3nt: TGTGCCACCTGGGAGGAGAGTGGTAGTGATTGGATCAAGACGTTT; CDR3aa: CATWEESGSDWIKTF
abundance: few; j_gene: TRGJ1/TRGJ2; v_gene: TRGV4; CDR3nt: TGTGCCACCTGGGATTTGAAACTCTTT; CDR3aa: CATWDLKLF
abundance: few; j_gene: TRGJ1/TRGJ2; v_gene: TRGV8; CDR3nt: TGTGCCACCTGGTCTAAGGCACGTTATTATAAGAAACTCTTT; CDR3aa: CATWSKARYYKKLF